A single TCR beta chain is shown here with its context. Its cognate antigen is unknown. This sample is part of a study of identical twins. Whole-study results and caveats: With beta out-of-frame sequences, excess sharing by twins was weaker.

Each CDR3 protein gets one entry after TCRdb re-called the 5' RACE reads with MiXCR. This repertoire shows roughly 260,000 distinct CDR3 sequences, about an eighth found once; its top ten account for around 9.5%. Germline V gene data show CDR1 as LNHDA and CDR2 as SQIVND (reference sequence). The length of the CDR3 is 16 residues. J was trimmed by 0 bases and V by 4 bases; bases with no gene match: 7. The specimen sequenced was memory (CD45RO+) T cells sorted from blood. This sequence was found in a woman between 18 and 29 years old in good health. The chain links TRBV19 to TRBJ2-3, with 7 bases matching TRBD1. CDR3 DNA sequence: TGTGCCAGTAGTAGACAGGGAAGCACCAGCACAGATACGCAGTATTTT. It encodes CASSRQGSTSTDTQYF. The full variable domain, its missing parts supplied by reference TRBV19 and TRBJ2-3, is DGGITQSPKYLFRKEGQNVTLSCEQNLNHDAMYWYRQDPGQGLRLIYYSQIVNDFQKGDIAEGYSVSREKKESFPLTVTSAQKNPTAFYLCASSRQGSTSTDTQYFGPGTRLTVL.